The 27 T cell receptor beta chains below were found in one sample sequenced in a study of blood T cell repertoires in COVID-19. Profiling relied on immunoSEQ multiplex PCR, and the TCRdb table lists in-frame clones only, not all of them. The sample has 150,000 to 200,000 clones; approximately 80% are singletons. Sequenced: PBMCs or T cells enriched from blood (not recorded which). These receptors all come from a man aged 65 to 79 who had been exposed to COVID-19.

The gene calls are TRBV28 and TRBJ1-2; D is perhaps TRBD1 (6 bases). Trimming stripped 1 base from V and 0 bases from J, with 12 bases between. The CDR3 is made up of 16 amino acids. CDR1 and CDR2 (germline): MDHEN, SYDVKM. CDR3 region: CASSLYGTSTNYGYTF. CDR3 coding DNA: TGTGCCAGCAGTTTATATGGGACAAGCACTAACTATGGCTACACCTTC.

DNA of the CDR3: TGTGCCAGCAGCTTGGCCCCGGGACAGGGCTACGGCTACACCTTC. This codes for CASSLAPGQGYGYTF. J is TRBJ1-2 and V is TRBV5-4; 9 nucleotides match TRBD1. V shed 0 bases and J 8 bases; nucleotides not matched to a gene: 8. Germline loops: CDR1 SGHNT, CDR2 YYREEE (reference sequence). This CDR3 region has 15 residues.

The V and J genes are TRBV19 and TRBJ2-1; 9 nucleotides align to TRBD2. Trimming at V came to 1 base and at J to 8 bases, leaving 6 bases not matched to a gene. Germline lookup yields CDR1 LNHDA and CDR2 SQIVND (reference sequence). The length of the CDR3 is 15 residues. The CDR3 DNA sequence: TGTGCCAGTAGTATAGTAGGTAGCGGGAGTCATGAGCAGTTCTTC. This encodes CASSIVGSGSHEQFF.

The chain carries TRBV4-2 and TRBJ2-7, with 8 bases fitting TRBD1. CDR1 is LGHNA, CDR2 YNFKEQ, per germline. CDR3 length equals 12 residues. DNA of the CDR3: TGTGCGGTAGAGACAGGGGATCGCGAGCAGTACTTC. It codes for CAVETGDREQYF.

The CDR3 here is CASRVQGRSTDTQYF. In DNA, the CDR3 is TGTGCCAGTAGGGTACAGGGTCGTTCGACAGATACGCAGTATTTT. The genes are TRBV19 and TRBJ2-3; weak D call: TRBD1 (6 bases). The V end was cut by 6 bases, the J end by 3 bases, with 16 bases between. The germline V gene encodes CDR1 LNHDA and CDR2 SQIVND (reference sequence). This CDR3 contains 15 residues.

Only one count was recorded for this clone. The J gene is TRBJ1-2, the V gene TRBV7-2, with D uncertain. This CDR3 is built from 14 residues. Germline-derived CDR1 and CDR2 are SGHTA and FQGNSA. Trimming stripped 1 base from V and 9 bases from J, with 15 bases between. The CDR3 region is CASSLEPRSMSYTF. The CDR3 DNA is TGTGCCAGCAGCTTAGAACCGCGGAGTATGAGCTACACCTTC.

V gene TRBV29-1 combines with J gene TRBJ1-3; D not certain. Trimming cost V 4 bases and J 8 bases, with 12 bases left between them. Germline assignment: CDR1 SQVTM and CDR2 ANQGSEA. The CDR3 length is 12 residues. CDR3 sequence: CSVVPTSDTIYF. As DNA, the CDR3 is TGCAGCGTTGTACCCACCTCGGACACCATATATTTT.

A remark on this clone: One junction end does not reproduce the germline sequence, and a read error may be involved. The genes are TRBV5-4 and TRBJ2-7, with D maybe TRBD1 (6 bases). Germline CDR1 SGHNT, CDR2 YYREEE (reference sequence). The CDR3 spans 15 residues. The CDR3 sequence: CASSLGAQGRYEQYF. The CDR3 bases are TGTGCCAGCAGTTTGGGGGCCCAGGGGCGGTACGAGCAGTACTTC. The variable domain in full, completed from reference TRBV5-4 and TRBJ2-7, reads ETGVTQSPTHLIKTRGQQVTLRCSSQSGHNTVSWYQQALGQGPQFIFQYYREEENGRGNFPPRFSGLQFPNYSSELNVNALELDDSALYLCASSLGAQGRYEQYFGPGTRLTVT.

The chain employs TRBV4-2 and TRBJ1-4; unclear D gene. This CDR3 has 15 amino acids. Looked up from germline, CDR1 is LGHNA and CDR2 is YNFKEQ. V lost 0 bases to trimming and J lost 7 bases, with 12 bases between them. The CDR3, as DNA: TGTGCCAGCAGCCAAGAGAAACGGGGAGCTGAAAAACTGTTTTTT. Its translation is CASSQEKRGAEKLFF.

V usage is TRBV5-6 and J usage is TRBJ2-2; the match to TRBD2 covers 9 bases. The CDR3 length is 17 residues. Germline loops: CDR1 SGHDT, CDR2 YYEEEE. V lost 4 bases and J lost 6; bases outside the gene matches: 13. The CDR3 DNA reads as TGTGCCAGCAGCGGCGGGGGTAGCGGGAGTTTTCCCGGGGAGCTGTTTTTT. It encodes CASSGGGSGSFPGELFF.

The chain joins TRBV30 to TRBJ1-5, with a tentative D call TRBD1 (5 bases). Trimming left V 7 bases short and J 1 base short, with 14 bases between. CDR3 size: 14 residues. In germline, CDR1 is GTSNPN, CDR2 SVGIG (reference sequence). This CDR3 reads CAFDAGRSNQPQHF. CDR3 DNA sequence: TGTGCCTTTGACGCAGGGAGGAGCAATCAGCCCCAGCATTTT. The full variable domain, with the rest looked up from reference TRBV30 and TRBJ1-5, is SQTIHQWPATLVQPVGSPLSLECTVEGTSNPNLYWYRQAAGRGLQLLFYSVGIGQISSEVPQNLSASRPQDRQFILSSKKLLLSDSGFYLCAFDAGRSNQPQHFGDGTRLSIL.

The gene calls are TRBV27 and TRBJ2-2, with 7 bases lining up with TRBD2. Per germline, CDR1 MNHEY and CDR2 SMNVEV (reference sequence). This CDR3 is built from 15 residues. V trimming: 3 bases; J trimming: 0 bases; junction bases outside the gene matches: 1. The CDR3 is CASSFAGANTGELFF. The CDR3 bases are TGTGCCAGCAGTTTCGCGGGAGCGAACACCGGGGAGCTGTTTTTT.

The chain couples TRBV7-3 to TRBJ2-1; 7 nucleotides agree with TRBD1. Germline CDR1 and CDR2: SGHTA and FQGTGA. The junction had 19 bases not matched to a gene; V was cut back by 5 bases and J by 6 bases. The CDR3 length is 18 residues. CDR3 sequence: CASSPQGPPQPGGNEQFF. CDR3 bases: TGTGCCAGCAGCCCCCAAGGACCACCCCAACCAGGGGGCAATGAGCAGTTCTTC.

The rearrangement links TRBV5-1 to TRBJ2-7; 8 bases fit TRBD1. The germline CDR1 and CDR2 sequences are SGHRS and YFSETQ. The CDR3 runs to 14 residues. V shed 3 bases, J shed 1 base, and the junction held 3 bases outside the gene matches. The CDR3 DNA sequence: TGCGCCAGCAGCTCCGGACAGGGATCCTACGAGCAGTACTTC. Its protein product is CASSSGQGSYEQYF.

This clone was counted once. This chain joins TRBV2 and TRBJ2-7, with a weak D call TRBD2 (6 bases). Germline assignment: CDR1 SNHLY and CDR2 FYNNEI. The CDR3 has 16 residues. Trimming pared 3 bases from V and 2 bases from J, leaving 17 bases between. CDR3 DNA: TGTGCCAGCAGTGAGAGAAGACTAGGAGGCCCCTACGAGCAGTACTTC. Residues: CASSERRLGGPYEQYF.

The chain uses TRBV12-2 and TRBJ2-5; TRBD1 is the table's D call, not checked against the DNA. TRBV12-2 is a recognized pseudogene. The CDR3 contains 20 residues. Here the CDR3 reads CASRLEREGAAEEVQETQYF. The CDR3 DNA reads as TGTGCAAGTCGCTTAGAGCGAGAGGGGGCAGCGGAAGAAGTCCAAGAGACCCAGTACTTC.

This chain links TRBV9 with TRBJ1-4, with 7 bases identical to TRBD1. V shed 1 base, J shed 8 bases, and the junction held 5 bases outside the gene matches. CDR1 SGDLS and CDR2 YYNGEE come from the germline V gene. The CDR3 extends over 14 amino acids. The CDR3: CASSVSQGDEKLFF. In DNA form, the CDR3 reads TGTGCCAGCAGCGTAAGCCAGGGGGACGAAAAACTGTTTTTT.

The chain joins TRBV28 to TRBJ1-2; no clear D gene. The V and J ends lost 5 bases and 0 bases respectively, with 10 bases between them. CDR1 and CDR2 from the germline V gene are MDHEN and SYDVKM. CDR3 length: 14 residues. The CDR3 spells CASSPMRANYGYTF. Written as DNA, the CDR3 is TGTGCCAGCAGTCCAATGAGAGCTAACTATGGCTACACCTTC.

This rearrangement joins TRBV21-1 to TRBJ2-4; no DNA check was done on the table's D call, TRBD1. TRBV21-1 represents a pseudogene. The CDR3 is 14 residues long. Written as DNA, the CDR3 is TGTGCCAGCAGCAAGGCGGGGACAGATAGCATTCAGTACTTC. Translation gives CASSKAGTDSIQYF.

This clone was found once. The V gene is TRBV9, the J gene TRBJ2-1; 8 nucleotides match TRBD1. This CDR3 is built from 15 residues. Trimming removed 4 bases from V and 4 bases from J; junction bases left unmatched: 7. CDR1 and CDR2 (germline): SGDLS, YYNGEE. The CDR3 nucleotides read TGTGCCAGCAGCATAGGACAGGGACCTTACAATGAGCAGTTCTTC. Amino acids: CASSIGQGPYNEQFF.

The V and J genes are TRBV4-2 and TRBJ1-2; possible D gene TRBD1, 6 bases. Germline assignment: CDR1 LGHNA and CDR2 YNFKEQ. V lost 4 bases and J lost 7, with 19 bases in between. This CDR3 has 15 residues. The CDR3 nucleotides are TGTGCCAGCAGCCGCCCCGGACAGAAGGAAAGTGGCTACACCTTC. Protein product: CASSRPGQKESGYTF.

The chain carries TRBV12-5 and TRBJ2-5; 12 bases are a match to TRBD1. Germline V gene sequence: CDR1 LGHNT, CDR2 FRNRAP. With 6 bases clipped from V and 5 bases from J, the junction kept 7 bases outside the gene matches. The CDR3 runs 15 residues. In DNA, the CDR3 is TGTGCTAGTGGGGAGGGACAGGGGGCATGGGAGACCCAGTACTTC. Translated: CASGEGQGAWETQYF.

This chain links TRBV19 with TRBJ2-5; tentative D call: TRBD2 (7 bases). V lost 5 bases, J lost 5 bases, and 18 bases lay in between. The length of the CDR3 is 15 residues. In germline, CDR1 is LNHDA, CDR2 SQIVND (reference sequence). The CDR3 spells CASSGGGAVGETQYF. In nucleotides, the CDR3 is TGTGCCAGTAGTGGCGGGGGCGCGGTAGGGGAGACCCAGTACTTC.

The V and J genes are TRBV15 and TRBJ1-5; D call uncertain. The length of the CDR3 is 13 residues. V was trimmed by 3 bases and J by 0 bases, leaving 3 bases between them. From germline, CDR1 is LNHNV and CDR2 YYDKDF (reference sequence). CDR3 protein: CATSRYSNQPQHF. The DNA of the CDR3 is TGTGCCACCAGCAGGTATAGCAATCAGCCCCAGCATTTT.

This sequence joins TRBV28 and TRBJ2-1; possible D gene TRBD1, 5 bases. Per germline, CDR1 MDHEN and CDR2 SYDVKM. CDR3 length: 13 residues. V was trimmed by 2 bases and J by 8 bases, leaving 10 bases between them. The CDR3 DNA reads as TGTGCCAGCAGTTTAGTTCAGGGCGATGAGCAGTTCTTC. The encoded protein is CASSLVQGDEQFF.

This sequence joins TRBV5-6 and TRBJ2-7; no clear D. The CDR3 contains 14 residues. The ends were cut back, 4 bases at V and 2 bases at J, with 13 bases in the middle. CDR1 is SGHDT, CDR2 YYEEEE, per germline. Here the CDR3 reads CASSPAGRPYEQYF. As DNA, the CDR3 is TGTGCCAGCAGCCCGGCAGGCCGGCCCTACGAGCAGTACTTC.

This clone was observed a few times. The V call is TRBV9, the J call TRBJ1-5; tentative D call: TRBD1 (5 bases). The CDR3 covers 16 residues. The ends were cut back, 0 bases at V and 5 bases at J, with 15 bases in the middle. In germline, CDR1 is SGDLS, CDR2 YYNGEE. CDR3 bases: TGTGCCAGCAGCGTAGTCCCGGAGGGAGGGGATCAGCCCCAGCATTTT. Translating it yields CASSVVPEGGDQPQHF. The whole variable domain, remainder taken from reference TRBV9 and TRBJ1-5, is DSGVTQTPKHLITATGQRVTLRCSPRSGDLSVYWYQQSLDQGLQFLIQYYNGEERAKGNILERFSAQQFPDLHSELNLSSLELGDSALYFCASSVVPEGGDQPQHFGDGTRLSIL.